This passage covers 9 T cell receptor beta chains from one sample sequenced in a study of T-cell reconstitution after alpha-beta-depleted transplantation in children. Preparing the TCRbeta library involved the use of unique molecular identifiers. TCRdb passed the PCR reads through MiXCR, listing each CDR3 protein once. This repertoire shows 250,000 to 300,000 distinct CDR3 sequences, around a tenth found once; its top ten account for 23%. The sequencing here drew on peripheral blood, taken 180 days after TCRalphabeta/CD19-depleted stem cell transplant. The receptors derive from a male patient aged 2-10 years who had a stem cell transplant for chronic granulomatous disease, so the T cells may come from the graft donor.

This clonotype was counted many times. The genes are TRBV9 and TRBJ2-3; D gene uncertain. Germline assignment: CDR1 SGDLS and CDR2 YYNGEE. This CDR3 is built from 12 residues. The ends were cut back, 6 bases at V and 6 bases at J, with 11 bases in the middle. As DNA, the CDR3 is TGTGCCAGCACGAGTCACCCCGATACGCAGTATTTT. Translating gives CASTSHPDTQYF.

The sample holds many counts of this clonotype. This chain connects TRBV6-2 or TRBV6-3 to TRBJ2-5, with D possibly TRBD2 on 5 matching bases. This CDR3 has 14 amino acids. V shed 5 bases and J shed 5 bases, with 15 bases lying between them. Germline V lookup: CDR1 MNHEY, CDR2 SVGEGT. The DNA of the CDR3 is TGTGCCAGCAGTCCTTCGAGGGTAGGGGAGACCCAGTACTTC. This gives the protein CASSPSRVGETQYF.

This clonotype was recorded at least ten times. The chain uses TRBV29-1 and TRBJ2-1, with 8 nucleotides matching TRBD1. The CDR3 runs to 12 residues. The J segment lost 7 bases and the V segment lost 3 bases, leaving 2 bases of the junction unmatched. Germline V lookup: CDR1 SQVTM, CDR2 ANQGSEA. Written as DNA, the CDR3 is TGCAGCGTTGAGCAGGGGGCGAATGAGCAGTTCTTC. Its protein product is CSVEQGANEQFF.

Concerning this clonotype: One base away lies a much larger clone, so this may be a sequencing read error. The chain joins TRBV7-7 to TRBJ2-1; TRBD2 matches at 11 bases. The CDR3 covers 15 residues. Trimming removed 1 base from V and 7 bases from J; junction bases left unmatched: 3. Germline V gene sequence: CDR1 SSHAT, CDR2 FNYEAQ (reference sequence). The CDR3 nucleotides are TGTGCCAGCAGCTTAGTTAGCGGGAGGGGTAATGAGCAGTTCTTC. This gives the protein CASSLVSGRGNEQFF. The whole variable domain, filled in from reference TRBV7-7 and TRBJ2-1, reads GAGVSQSPRYKVTKRGQDVTLRCDPISSHATLYWYQQALGQGPEFLTYFNYEAQPDKSGLPSDRFSAERPEGSISTLTIQRTEQRDSAMYRCASSLVSGRGNEQFFGPGTRLTVL.

Concerning this clonotype itself: A much larger clone differs from this one at a single base, so this may be a read error. The V and J genes are TRBV3-1 and TRBJ2-7; 7 nucleotides line up with TRBD2. The germline CDR1 and CDR2 sequences are LGHDT and YNNKEL (reference sequence). This CDR3 is built from 16 residues. For the CDR3, the DNA is TGTGCCAGCAGCCAAGTCCGAGCGGGGAGCTCCTACGAGCAGTCCTTC. Amino acid sequence: CASSQVRAGSSYEQSF.

This clonotype was seen repeatedly, ten times or more. The chain joins TRBV7-2 to TRBJ2-5; TRBD1 aligns across 7 bases. With V trimmed by 1 base and J by 3 bases, 8 bases remained unmatched. CDR3 length equals 16 residues. CDR1 is SGHTA and CDR2 is FQGNSA in the germline V gene. The CDR3, as DNA: TGTGCCAGCAGCTTAGTGGTGGGACAGAGAAAAGAGACCCAGTACTTC. Translating it yields CASSLVVGQRKETQYF.

At least ten counts were recorded for this clonotype. This sequence joins TRBV10-3 and TRBJ1-2; the D gene is possibly TRBD1 (5 bases). V lost 5 bases to trimming and J lost 6 bases, with 13 bases between them. CDR3 length: 13 residues. Per germline, CDR1 ENHRY and CDR2 SYGVKD. CDR3 loop: CAISPGAGHGYTF. The CDR3, as DNA: TGTGCCATCAGTCCCGGGGCGGGACATGGCTACACCTTC.

This clonotype was observed many times. The chain employs TRBV12-3 or TRBV12-4 and TRBJ2-3; 9 bases fit TRBD2. The V and J ends lost 6 bases and 0 bases, in that order; junction bases with no gene match: 10. The CDR3 length is 17 residues. The chain's CDR3 is CASSLRLADTSTDTQYF. DNA for the CDR3: TGTGCCAGCAGCTTGAGACTAGCGGACACTAGCACAGATACGCAGTATTTT.

This clonotype has at least ten counts. The chain combines TRBV15 with TRBJ1-1; 10 bases agree with TRBD1. The V gene end was trimmed by 2 bases and the J gene end by 0 bases; junction bases not matched to a gene: 6. The germline V gene encodes CDR1 LNHNV and CDR2 YYDKDF (reference sequence). The CDR3 extends over 17 amino acids. DNA of the CDR3: TGTGCCACCAGCAGACCGGGACAGGGGATCGTGAACACTGAAGCTTTCTTT. Residues: CATSRPGQGIVNTEAFF. Full variable domain (remainder filled in from reference TRBV15 and TRBJ1-1): DAMVIQNPRYQVTQFGKPVTLSCSQTLNHNVMYWYQQKSSQAPKLLFHYYDKDFNNEADTPDNFQSRRPNTSFCFLDIRSPGLGDTAMYLCATSRPGQGIVNTEAFFGQGTRLTVV.